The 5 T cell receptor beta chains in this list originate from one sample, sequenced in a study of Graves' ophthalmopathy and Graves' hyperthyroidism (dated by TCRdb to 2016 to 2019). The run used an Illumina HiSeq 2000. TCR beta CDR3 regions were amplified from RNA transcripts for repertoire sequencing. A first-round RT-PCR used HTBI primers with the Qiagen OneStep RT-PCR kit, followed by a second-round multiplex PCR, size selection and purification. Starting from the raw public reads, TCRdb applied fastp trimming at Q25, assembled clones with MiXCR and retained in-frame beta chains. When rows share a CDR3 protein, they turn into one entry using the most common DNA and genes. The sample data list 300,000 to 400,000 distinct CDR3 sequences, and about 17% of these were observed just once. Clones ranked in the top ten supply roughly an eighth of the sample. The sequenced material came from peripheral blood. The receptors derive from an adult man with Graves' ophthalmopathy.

The CDR3 DNA follows: TGTGCCAGCAGGCGGGCAGGGGGCGACACTGAAGCTTTCTTT. Protein sequence: CASRRAGGDTEAFF. V gene TRBV6-1 combines with J gene TRBJ1-1, with TRBD1 identical over 8 bases. Germline-derived CDR1 and CDR2 are MNHNS and SASEGT. Trimming removed 6 bases from V and 3 bases from J; junction bases left unmatched: 6. This CDR3 spans 14 amino acids.

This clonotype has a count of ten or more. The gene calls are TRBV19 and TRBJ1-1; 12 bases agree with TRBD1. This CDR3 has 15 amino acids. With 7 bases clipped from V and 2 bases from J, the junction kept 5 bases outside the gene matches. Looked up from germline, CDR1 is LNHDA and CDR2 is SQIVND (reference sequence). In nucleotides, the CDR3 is TGTGCCAGTAAGCCGGGACAGGGGGCCAACACTGAAGCTTTCTTT. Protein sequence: CASKPGQGANTEAFF.

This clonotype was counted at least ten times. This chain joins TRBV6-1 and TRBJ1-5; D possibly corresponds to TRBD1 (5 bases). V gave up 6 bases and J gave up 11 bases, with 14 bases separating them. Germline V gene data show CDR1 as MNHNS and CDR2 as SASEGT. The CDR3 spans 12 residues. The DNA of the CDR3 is TGTGCCAGCAGCGACGGGGGTTTTTCCCAGCATTTT. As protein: CASSDGGFSQHF.

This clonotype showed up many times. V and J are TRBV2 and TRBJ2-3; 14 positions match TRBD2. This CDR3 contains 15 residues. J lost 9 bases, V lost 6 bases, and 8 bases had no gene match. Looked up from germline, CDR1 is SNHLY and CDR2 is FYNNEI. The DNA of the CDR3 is TGTGCCAGCAGGGGGACTAGCGGGAGAGGAGGAACGCAGTATTTT. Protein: CASRGTSGRGGTQYF.

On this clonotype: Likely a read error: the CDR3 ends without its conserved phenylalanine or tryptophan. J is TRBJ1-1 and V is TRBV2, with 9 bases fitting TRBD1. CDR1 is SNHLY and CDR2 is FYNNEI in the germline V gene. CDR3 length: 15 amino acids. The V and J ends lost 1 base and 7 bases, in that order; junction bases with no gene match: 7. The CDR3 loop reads CASSEVQPGQGEAFV. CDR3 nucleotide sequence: TGTGCCAGCAGTGAAGTCCAACCGGGACAGGGTGAAGCTTTCGTT.